The entry below gives a single T cell receptor (beta chain) sequence along with its context. The data were taken from a study of blood T cell repertoires in COVID-19. CDR3 size: 15 residues. Germline V gene lookup returns CDR1 MNHEY and CDR2 SMNVEV (reference sequence). V lost 6 bases to trimming and J lost 5 bases; unmatched junction nucleotides: 6. Assay used: immunoSEQ multiplex PCR; TCRdb lists only in-frame clones, some missing. In the table there are around 130,000 clones, roughly four fifths of which are singletons. The sequence was collected from a human donor in a cohort sampled during active COVID-19. Sequencing used peripheral blood. The genes are TRBV27 and TRBJ2-5, with 13 bases lining up with TRBD2. The CDR3 spells CASRAGLAGRETQYF. As DNA, the CDR3 is TGTGCCAGCAGGGCGGGACTAGCGGGGAGGGAGACCCAGTACTTC.